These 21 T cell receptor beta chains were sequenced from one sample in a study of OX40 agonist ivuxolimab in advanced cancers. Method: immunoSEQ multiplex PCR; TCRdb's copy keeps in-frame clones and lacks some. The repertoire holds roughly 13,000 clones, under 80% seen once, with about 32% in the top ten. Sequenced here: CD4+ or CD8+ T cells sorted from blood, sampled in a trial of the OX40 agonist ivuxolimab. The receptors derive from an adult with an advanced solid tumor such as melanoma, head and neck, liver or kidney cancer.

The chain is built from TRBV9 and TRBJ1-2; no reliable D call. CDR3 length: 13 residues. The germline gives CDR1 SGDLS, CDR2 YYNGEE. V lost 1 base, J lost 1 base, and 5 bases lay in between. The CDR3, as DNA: TGTGCCAGCAGCGTACAGAATAACTATGGCTACACCTTC. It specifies CASSVQNNYGYTF.

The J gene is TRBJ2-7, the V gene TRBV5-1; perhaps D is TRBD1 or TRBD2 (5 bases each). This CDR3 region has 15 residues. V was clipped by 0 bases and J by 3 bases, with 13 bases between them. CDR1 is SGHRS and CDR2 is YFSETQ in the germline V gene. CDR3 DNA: TGCGCCAGCAGCTTGGGTTCGGGGACCCTCTACGAGCAGTACTTC. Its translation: CASSLGSGTLYEQYF.

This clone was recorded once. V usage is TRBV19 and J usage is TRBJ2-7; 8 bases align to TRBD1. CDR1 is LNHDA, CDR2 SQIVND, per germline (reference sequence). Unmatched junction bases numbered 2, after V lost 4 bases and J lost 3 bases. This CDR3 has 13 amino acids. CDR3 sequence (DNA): TGTGCCAGTAGTAGTGGGACAGGCTACGAGCAGTACTTC. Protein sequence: CASSSGTGYEQYF.

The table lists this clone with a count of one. CDR3 sequence (DNA): TGTGCCTCGTCTAGCCGGGACGGCAATCAGCCCCAGCATTTT. Translation gives CASSSRDGNQPQHF. V gene TRBV27 combines with J gene TRBJ1-5, with D maybe TRBD1 (5 bases). Per germline, CDR1 MNHEY and CDR2 SMNVEV (reference sequence). Between the trimmed V and J ends, which lost 11 bases and 2 bases, there was a span of 16 bases. The CDR3 is made up of 14 amino acids.

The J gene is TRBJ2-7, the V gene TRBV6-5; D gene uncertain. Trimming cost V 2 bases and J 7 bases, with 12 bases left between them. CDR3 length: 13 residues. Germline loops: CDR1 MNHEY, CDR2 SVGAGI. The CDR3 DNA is TGTGCCAGCAGTTACGGCCCCTTTTTGGAGCAGTACTTC. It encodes CASSYGPFLEQYF.

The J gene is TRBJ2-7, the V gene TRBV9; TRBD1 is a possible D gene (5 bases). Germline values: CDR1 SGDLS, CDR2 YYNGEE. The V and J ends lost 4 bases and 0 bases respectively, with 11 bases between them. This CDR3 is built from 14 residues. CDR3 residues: CASSLRQSSYEQYF. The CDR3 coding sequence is TGTGCCAGCAGCCTTAGACAGAGCTCCTACGAGCAGTACTTC.

Written as DNA, the CDR3 is TGTGCCAGCAGGGCGGGAGACCAGCACGAGCAGTACTTC. This codes for CASRAGDQHEQYF. The chain links TRBV21-1 to TRBJ2-7; TRBD2, the table's D call, lacks a check against the DNA. TRBV21-1 is given as a pseudogene. The CDR3 extends over 13 amino acids.

The CDR3 DNA sequence: TGTGCCAGCAGTGACGGGGCGGGACCCAATGAAAAACTGTTTTTT. Translated, it gives CASSDGAGPNEKLFF. The J gene is TRBJ1-4, the V gene TRBV6-4; a weak D match, TRBD1 (5 bases). The germline CDR1 and CDR2 sequences are MRHNA and SNTAGT. Trimming stripped 2 bases from V and 5 bases from J, with 12 bases between. This CDR3 has 15 amino acids.

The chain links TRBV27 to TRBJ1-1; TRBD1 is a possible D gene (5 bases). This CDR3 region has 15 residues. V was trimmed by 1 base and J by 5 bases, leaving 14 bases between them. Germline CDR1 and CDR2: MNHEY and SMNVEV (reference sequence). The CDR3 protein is CASSLYDGGGTEAFF. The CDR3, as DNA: TGTGCCAGCAGTTTATACGATGGGGGAGGAACTGAAGCTTTCTTT.

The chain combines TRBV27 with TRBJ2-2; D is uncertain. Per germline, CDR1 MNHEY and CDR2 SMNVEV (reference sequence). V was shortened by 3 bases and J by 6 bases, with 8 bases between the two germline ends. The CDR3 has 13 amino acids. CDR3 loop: CASSFGLAGELFF. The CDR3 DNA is TGTGCCAGCAGTTTCGGGTTGGCCGGGGAGCTGTTTTTT.

The CDR3 bases are TGTGCCAGCAGCTTCGGACAGGGGGGAATAGCCAAAAACATTCAGTACTTC. Amino acid sequence: CASSFGQGGIAKNIQYF. The gene calls are TRBV13 and TRBJ2-4, with TRBD1 matching 10 bases. CDR1 and CDR2 (germline): PRHDT, FYEKMQ (reference sequence). The CDR3 consists of 17 residues. V gave up 3 bases and J gave up 0 bases; unmatched junction bases: 5. Complete variable domain (other parts from reference TRBV13 and TRBJ2-4): AAGVIQSPRHLIKEKRETATLKCYPIPRHDTVYWYQQGPGQDPQFLISFYEKMQSDKGSIPDRFSAQQFSDYHSELNMSSLELGDSALYFCASSFGQGGIAKNIQYFGAGTRLSVL.

CDR3 nucleotides: TGTGCCAGCAGACCCCCCTACCTGGGTACGCAGTATTTT. Protein: CASRPPYLGTQYF. V gene TRBV7-9 combines with J gene TRBJ2-3; no clear D gene. CDR1 SEHNR and CDR2 FQNEAQ come from the germline V gene (reference sequence). Trimming took off 6 bases at V and 8 bases at J, with 15 bases between the two ends. The CDR3 runs to 13 residues. The full variable domain, with the rest looked up from reference TRBV7-9 and TRBJ2-3, is DTGVSQNPRHKITKRGQNVTFRCDPISEHNRLYWYRQTLGQGPEFLTYFQNEAQLEKSRLLSDRFSAERPKGSFSTLEIQRTEQGDSAMYLCASRPPYLGTQYFGPGTRLTVL.

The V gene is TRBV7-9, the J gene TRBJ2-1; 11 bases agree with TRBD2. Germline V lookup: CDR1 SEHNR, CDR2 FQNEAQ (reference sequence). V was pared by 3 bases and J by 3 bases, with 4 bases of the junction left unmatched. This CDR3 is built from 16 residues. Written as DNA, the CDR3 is TGTGCCAGCAGCTTTACCGGGACTAGCGGCTACAATGAGCAGTTCTTC. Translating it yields CASSFTGTSGYNEQFF.

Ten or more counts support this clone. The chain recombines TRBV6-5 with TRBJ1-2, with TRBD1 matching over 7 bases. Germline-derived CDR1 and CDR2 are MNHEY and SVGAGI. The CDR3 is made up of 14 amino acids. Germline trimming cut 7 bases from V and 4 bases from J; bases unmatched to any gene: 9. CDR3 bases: TGTGCCAGCACCTCGCAGGGGGGCGGCTATGGCTACACCTTC. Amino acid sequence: CASTSQGGGYGYTF.

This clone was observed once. The CDR3 spells CASSPRVAATYNEQFF. In nucleotides, the CDR3 is TGTGCCAGCAGCCCCCGGGTAGCGGCCACCTACAATGAGCAGTTCTTC. This rearrangement joins TRBV11-1 to TRBJ2-1, with D tentatively TRBD2 (6 bases). Germline V CDR1 and CDR2: SGHAT, FQDESV (reference sequence). The V gene lost 5 bases and the J gene lost 2 bases, with 16 bases spanning the gap. The CDR3 length is 16 residues.

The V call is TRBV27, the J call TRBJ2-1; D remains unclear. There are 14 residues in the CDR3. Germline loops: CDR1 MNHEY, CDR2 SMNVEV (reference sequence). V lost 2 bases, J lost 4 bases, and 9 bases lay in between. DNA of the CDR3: TGTGCCAGCAGTTTAGGGGTGGTTTACAATGAGCAGTTCTTC. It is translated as CASSLGVVYNEQFF.

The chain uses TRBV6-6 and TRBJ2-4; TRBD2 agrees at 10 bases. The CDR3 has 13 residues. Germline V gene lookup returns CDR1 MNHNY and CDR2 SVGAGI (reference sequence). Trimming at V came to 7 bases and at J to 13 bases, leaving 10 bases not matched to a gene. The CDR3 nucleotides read TGTGCCAGCAAGGCCGGGACTAGCGCCTGGCAGTACTTC. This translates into CASKAGTSAWQYF.

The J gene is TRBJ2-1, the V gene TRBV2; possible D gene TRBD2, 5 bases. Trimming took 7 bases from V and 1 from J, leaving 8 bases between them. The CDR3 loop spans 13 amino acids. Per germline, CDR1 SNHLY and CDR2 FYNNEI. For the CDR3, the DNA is TGTGCCAGCAACGACTATTCCTACAATGAGCAGTTCTTC. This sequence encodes CASNDYSYNEQFF.

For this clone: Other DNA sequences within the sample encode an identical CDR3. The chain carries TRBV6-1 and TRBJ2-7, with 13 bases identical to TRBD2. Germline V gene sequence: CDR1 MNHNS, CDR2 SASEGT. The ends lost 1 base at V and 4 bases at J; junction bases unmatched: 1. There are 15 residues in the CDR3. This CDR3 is CASSEGTSGSYEQYF. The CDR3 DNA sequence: TGTGCCAGCAGTGAAGGGACTAGCGGGAGTTACGAGCAGTACTTC.

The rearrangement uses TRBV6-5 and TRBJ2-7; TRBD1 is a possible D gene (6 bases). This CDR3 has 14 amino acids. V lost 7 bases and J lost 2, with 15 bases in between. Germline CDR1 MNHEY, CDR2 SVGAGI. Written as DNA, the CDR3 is TGTGCCAGCAAGAAACAGGGACCGACCTACGAGCAGTACTTC. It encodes CASKKQGPTYEQYF.

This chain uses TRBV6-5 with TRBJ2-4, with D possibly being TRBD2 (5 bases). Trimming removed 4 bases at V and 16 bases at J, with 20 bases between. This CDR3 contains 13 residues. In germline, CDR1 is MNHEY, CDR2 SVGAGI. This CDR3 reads CASSSGSTRLKYF. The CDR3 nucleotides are TGTGCCAGCAGTTCGGGAAGTACTAGACTTAAATACTTC.